What follows are 15 T cell receptor beta chains derived from one specimen sequenced in a study of human T cells and chemical hapten exposure. TCRdb re-called the RACE reads through MiXCR, storing one row per CDR3 protein. The table has about 85,000 distinct CDR3 sequences, 8.5% seen once; the top ten hold just over 2.5%. Time point defined: pre-sensitization, week 0. Described treatment: therapeutic diphenylcyclopropenone sensitization with weekly scalp DPC. The sample in question was whole blood, obtained in connection with sensitization to the hapten diphenylcyclopropenone (DPC). Source of these receptors: a man aged 35-49 years with alopecia areata. Some clones in this sample may be carry-over from other donors' samples.

The sample holds one count of this clonotype. The chain has TRBV25-1 and TRBJ1-6; 9 nucleotides line up with TRBD1. The trim removed 3 bases at V and 10 bases at J, leaving 7 bases unmatched. The germline gives CDR1 MGHDK, CDR2 SYGVNS. The CDR3 is 15 amino acids. The chain's CDR3 is CASSEEDRGWSPLHF. The CDR3 nucleotides read TGTGCCAGCAGTGAGGAGGACAGGGGCTGGTCACCCCTCCACTTT.

This clonotype was detected many times. V usage is TRBV30 and J usage is TRBJ2-3; 7 positions agree with TRBD2. V was pared by 0 bases and J by 4 bases, with 7 bases of the junction left unmatched. This CDR3 has 15 amino acids. Germline CDR1 is GTSNPN and CDR2 is SVGIG (reference sequence). The CDR3 region is CAWSVGGRVADTQYF. In nucleotides, the CDR3 is TGTGCCTGGAGTGTAGGCGGGAGAGTCGCAGATACGCAGTATTTT.

This clonotype has ten or more counts. The genes are TRBV18 and TRBJ1-4; tentatively, D is TRBD1 (6 bases). V lost 4 bases and J lost 3, with 21 bases in between. The CDR3 is 18 residues long. Germline V gives CDR1 KGHSH, CDR2 LQKENI. DNA of the CDR3: TGTGCCAGCTCACTCCGACAGGCGCCCTCCGGGGCTAATGAAAAACTGTTTTTT. Its protein is CASSLRQAPSGANEKLFF. The variable domain in full, with the rest retrieved from reference TRBV18 and TRBJ1-4, is NAGVMQNPRHLVRRRGQEARLRCSPMKGHSHVYWYRQLPEEGLKFMVYLQKENIIDESGMPKERFSAEFPKEGPSILRIQQVVRGDSAAYFCASSLRQAPSGANEKLFFGSGTQLSVL.

At least ten counts were recorded for this clonotype. The junction departs from germline at one end; a sequencing error may be responsible. The chain uses TRBV28 and TRBJ1-4; D uncertain. Germline V gene lookup returns CDR1 MDHEN and CDR2 SYDVKM. The CDR3 covers 14 residues. The CDR3 DNA reads TGTGACAGCACCCGGTCCGGCTATAATGAAAAACTGTTTTTT. Amino acid sequence: CDSTRSGYNEKLFF. Complete variable domain (other parts from reference TRBV28 and TRBJ1-4): DVKVTQSSRYLVKRTGEKVFLECVQDMDHENMFWYRQDPGLGLRLIYFSYDVKMKEKGDIPEGYSVSREKKERFSLILESASTNQTSMYLCDSTRSGYNEKLFFGSGTQLSVL.

This clonotype was picked up many times. The chain employs TRBV2 and TRBJ1-5; TRBD1 agrees at 9 bases. This CDR3 region has 14 residues. J gave up 4 bases and V 5 bases, and 3 bases lay outside the gene matches. Germline values: CDR1 SNHLY, CDR2 FYNNEI. CDR3 loop: CASSMTGGNQPQHF. The CDR3 DNA reads TGTGCCAGCAGTATGACAGGGGGTAATCAGCCCCAGCATTTT.

The rearrangement uses TRBV7-8 and TRBJ2-7; TRBD2 agrees at 8 bases. The CDR3 loop spans 14 amino acids. Germline V gives CDR1 SGHVS, CDR2 FQNEAQ. Losses at the gene ends were 5 bases for V and 8 bases for J; bases not matched to a gene: 11. The CDR3 DNA is TGTGCCAGCAGCCGGTCAGGACGGGAGGGGAAGCAGTACTTC. The encoded protein is CASSRSGREGKQYF.

This clonotype was seen many times. The V and J genes are TRBV7-2 and TRBJ2-7; D gene ambiguous. Trimming removed 3 bases from V and 5 bases from J, with 8 bases in between. The CDR3 length is 12 residues. The V gene's germline CDR1 is SGHTA and CDR2 FQGNSA. The CDR3 coding sequence is TGTGCCAGCAGCTTTTTGGGTAACGAGCAGTACTTC. Translated, it gives CASSFLGNEQYF. Full variable domain (rest looked up from reference TRBV7-2 and TRBJ2-7): GAGVSQSPSNKVTEKGKDVELRCDPISGHTALYWYRQSLGQGLEFLIYFQGNSAPDKSGLPSDRFSAERTGGSVSTLTIQRTQQEDSAVYLCASSFLGNEQYFGPGTRLTVT.

This clonotype was found many times. The chain links TRBV30 to TRBJ1-6; possibly TRBD1 for D (6 bases). Trimming shortened V by 5 bases and J by 10 bases, and 15 bases separated the two germline ends. CDR3 length: 13 amino acids. Germline CDR1 is GTSNPN and CDR2 is SVGIG (reference sequence). The DNA for the CDR3 is TGTGCCTGGTCCTCAGGGGACCGGTCACCCCTCCACTTT. It specifies CAWSSGDRSPLHF.

The V gene is TRBV10-3, the J gene TRBJ2-7; TRBD2 aligns across 14 bases. Germline V gives CDR1 ENHRY, CDR2 SYGVKD. V shed 2 bases and J 9 bases; nucleotides not matched to a gene: 0. The CDR3 length is 13 residues. The CDR3 DNA reads TGTGCCATCAGTGAGGGGACTAGCGGGGGGCAGTACGTC. Translating it yields CAISEGTSGGQYV.

This clonotype appeared a few times. The chain couples TRBV7-2 to TRBJ1-2; 9 positions agree with TRBD1. Germline trimming cut 4 bases from V and 6 bases from J; bases unmatched to any gene: 3. Germline CDR1 SGHTA, CDR2 FQGNSA. This CDR3 spans 13 amino acids. The CDR3 sequence is CASSSRDRDGYTF. Here the CDR3 DNA reads TGTGCCAGCAGCTCCAGGGACAGGGATGGCTACACCTTC.

This clonotype turned up a few times. The V and J genes are TRBV7-2 and TRBJ2-7; D gene uncertain. Germline V CDR1 and CDR2: SGHTA, FQGNSA. V lost 0 bases to trimming and J lost 1 base, with 7 bases between them. There are 14 residues in the CDR3. This chain's CDR3 is CASSLAKESYEQYV. DNA for the CDR3: TGTGCCAGCAGCTTAGCGAAGGAGTCCTACGAGCAGTACGTC.

This clonotype was seen more than once but under ten times. The chain has TRBV20-1 and TRBJ2-3, with D possibly being TRBD1 (5 bases). Germline V lookup: CDR1 DFQATT, CDR2 SNEGSKA (reference sequence). The CDR3 contains 16 residues. V lost 0 bases to trimming and J lost 4 bases, with 17 bases between them. CDR3 loop: CSARDSVGLRSDTQYF. CDR3 in DNA: TGCAGTGCTAGAGATTCGGTGGGGCTCCGCTCAGATACGCAGTATTTT.

The sample holds a few counts of this clonotype. The chain couples TRBV14 to TRBJ1-1; possibly TRBD1 for D (5 bases). There are 16 residues in the CDR3. V was pared by 3 bases and J by 0 bases, with 14 bases between. Germline V lookup: CDR1 SGHDN, CDR2 FVKESK. The CDR3 spells CASSQQKTVLNTEAFF. The CDR3, as DNA: TGTGCCAGCAGCCAGCAGAAGACAGTCTTGAACACTGAAGCTTTCTTT.

The V and J genes are TRBV6-5 and TRBJ1-5; maybe TRBD1 (6 bases). The CDR3 extends over 15 amino acids. V dropped 0 bases and J dropped 6 bases, with 12 bases sitting between them. The V gene's germline CDR1 is MNHEY and CDR2 SVGAGI. The CDR3 nucleotides read TGTGCCAGCAGTTACTCGATAGGGGGAGGTCAGCCCCAGCATTTT. Its translation is CASSYSIGGGQPQHF.

The chain is built from TRBV10-3 and TRBJ2-7; 10 positions match TRBD2. J lost 7 bases, V lost 8 bases, and 8 bases had no gene match. Looked up from germline, CDR1 is ENHRY and CDR2 is SYGVKD. This CDR3 has 13 amino acids. The CDR3 DNA sequence: TGTGCCATCGAGAGCGGGAGGGCCGCTGAGCAGTACGTC. As protein: CAIESGRAAEQYV.